The clone carrying this TCR beta chain was seen ten or more times. The sample comes from a study of T cells of healthy individuals. This CDR3 has 15 residues. Germline loops: CDR1 LGHDT, CDR2 YNNKEL (reference sequence). V was pared by 4 bases and J by 5 bases, with 11 bases of the junction left unmatched. TCRdb re-called the 5' RACE reads with MiXCR, one entry per CDR3 protein. The table has 90,000 to 100,000 distinct CDR3 sequences, roughly 18% seen once; the top ten hold 6.2%. The receptor was derived from a human donor in good health. The chain recombines TRBV3-1 with TRBJ2-7, with TRBD1 matching 7 bases. CDR3 bases: TGTGCCAGCAGCCCACAAGAGACAGGGTCTGACGAGCAGTACTTC. Translated: CASSPQETGSDEQYF.